This record covers a single TCR beta chain. Trimming shortened V by 0 bases and J by 5 bases, and 13 bases separated the two germline ends. The germline gives CDR1 SGHAT, CDR2 FQNNGV. The CDR3 has 16 residues. These data are taken from a study of blood T cell repertoires in COVID-19. Study background: There were acute and convalescent COVID-19 samples, and they came from the United States, Italy and Spain.

The repertoire was sequenced with immunoSEQ multiplex PCR; TCRdb's copy has only in-frame clones and lacks some. The data show 250,000 or so clones, with 80% to 90% seen just once and approximately 6.6% held by the top ten. The TCR was taken from a woman in her forties or fifties who had been exposed to COVID-19. This chain connects TRBV11-2 to TRBJ1-4; D call uncertain. Sequences were obtained from PBMCs or T cells enriched from blood (not recorded which). CDR3 sequence (DNA): TGTGCCAGCAGCTTAGATCAGAGGGTCTCCAATGAAAAACTGTTTTTT. Its translation: CASSLDQRVSNEKLFF.